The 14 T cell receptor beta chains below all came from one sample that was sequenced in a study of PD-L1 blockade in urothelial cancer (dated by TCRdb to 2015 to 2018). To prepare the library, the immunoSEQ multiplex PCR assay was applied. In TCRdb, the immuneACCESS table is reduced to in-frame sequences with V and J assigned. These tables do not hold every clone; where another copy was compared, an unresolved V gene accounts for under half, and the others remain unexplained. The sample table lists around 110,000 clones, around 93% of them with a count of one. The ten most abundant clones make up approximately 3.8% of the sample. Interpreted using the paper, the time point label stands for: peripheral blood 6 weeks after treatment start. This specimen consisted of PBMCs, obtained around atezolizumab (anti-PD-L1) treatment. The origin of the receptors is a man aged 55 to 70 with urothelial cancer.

CDR3 loop: CASSYSPGNYGYTF. CDR3 coding DNA: TGTGCCAGCAGTTACTCGCCAGGGAACTATGGCTACACCTTC. The V and J genes are TRBV6-5 and TRBJ1-2; TRBD1 might be the D (5 bases). CDR1 and CDR2 from the germline V gene are MNHEY and SVGAGI. This CDR3 comprises 14 residues. Trimming left V 0 bases short and J 2 bases short, with 7 bases between.

The CDR3, as DNA: TGTGCCAGCAGCCAAGTCACGGGGGGGCGAGAGACCCAGTACTTC. It specifies CASSQVTGGRETQYF. The chain employs TRBV4-2 and TRBJ2-5, with 8 bases matching TRBD2. Trimming removed 1 base from V and 4 bases from J; junction bases left unmatched: 5. Germline V lookup: CDR1 LGHNA, CDR2 YNFKEQ. CDR3 length: 15 residues.

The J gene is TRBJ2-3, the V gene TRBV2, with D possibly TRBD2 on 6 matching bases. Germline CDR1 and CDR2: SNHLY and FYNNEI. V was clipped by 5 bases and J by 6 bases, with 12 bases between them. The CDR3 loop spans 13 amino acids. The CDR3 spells CASSRDFVDTQYF. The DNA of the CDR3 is TGTGCCAGCAGTAGGGACTTCGTGGATACGCAGTATTTT. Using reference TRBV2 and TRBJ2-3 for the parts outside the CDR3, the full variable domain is EPEVTQTPSHQVTQMGQEVILRCVPISNHLYFYWYRQILGQKVEFLVSFYNNEISEKSEIFDDQFSVERPDGSNFTLKIRSTKLEDSAMYFCASSRDFVDTQYFGPGTRLTVL.

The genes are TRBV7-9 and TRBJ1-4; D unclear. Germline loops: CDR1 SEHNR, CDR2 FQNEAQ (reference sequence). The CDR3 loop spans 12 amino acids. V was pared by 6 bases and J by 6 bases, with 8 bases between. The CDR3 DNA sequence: TGTGCCAGCAGGTCGGGAGATGAAAAACTGTTTTTT. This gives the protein CASRSGDEKLFF.

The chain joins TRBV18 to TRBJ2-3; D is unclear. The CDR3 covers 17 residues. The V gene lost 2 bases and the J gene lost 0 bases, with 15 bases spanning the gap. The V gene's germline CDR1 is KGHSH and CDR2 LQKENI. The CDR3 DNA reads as TGTGCCAGCTCACCAAAAGTCCTAATTCTTAGCACAGATACGCAGTATTTT. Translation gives CASSPKVLILSTDTQYF. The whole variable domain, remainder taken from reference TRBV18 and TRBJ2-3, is NAGVMQNPRHLVRRRGQEARLRCSPMKGHSHVYWYRQLPEEGLKFMVYLQKENIIDESGMPKERFSAEFPKEGPSILRIQQVVRGDSAAYFCASSPKVLILSTDTQYFGPGTRLTVL.

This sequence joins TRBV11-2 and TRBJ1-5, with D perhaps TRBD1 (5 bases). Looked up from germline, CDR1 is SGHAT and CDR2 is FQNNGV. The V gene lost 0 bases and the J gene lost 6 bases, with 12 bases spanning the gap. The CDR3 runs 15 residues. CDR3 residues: CASSLDQGSGQPQHF. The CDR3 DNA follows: TGTGCCAGCAGCTTAGACCAGGGATCGGGTCAGCCCCAGCATTTT.

CDR3 in amino acids: CASSVDFQGGAYEQYF. CDR3 nucleotides: TGTGCCAGCAGCGTAGACTTTCAGGGGGGTGCCTACGAGCAGTACTTC. This rearrangement joins TRBV9 to TRBJ2-7, with D perhaps TRBD1 (7 bases). The CDR3 consists of 16 residues. V lost 0 bases and J lost 2, with 15 bases in between. Germline V lookup: CDR1 SGDLS, CDR2 YYNGEE. The full variable domain, with the rest looked up from reference TRBV9 and TRBJ2-7, is DSGVTQTPKHLITATGQRVTLRCSPRSGDLSVYWYQQSLDQGLQFLIQYYNGEERAKGNILERFSAQQFPDLHSELNLSSLELGDSALYFCASSVDFQGGAYEQYFGPGTRLTVT.

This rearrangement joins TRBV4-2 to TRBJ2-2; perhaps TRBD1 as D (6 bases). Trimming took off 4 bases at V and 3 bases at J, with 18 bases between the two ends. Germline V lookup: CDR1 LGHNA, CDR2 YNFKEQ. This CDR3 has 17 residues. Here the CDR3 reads CASSPNEGRGYTGELFF. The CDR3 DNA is TGTGCCAGCAGCCCAAATGAAGGCAGGGGATACACCGGGGAGCTGTTTTTT.

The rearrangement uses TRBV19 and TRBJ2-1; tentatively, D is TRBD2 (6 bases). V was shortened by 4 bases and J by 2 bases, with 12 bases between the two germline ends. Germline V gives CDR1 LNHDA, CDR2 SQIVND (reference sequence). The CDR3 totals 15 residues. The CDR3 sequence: CASSSGGKAYNEQFF. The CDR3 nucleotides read TGTGCCAGTAGTAGTGGGGGGAAAGCCTACAATGAGCAGTTCTTC.

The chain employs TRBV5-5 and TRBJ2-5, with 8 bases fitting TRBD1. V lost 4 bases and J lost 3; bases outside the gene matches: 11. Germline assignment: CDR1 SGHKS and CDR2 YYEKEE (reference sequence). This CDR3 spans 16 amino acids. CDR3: CASSTRTGNPEETQYF. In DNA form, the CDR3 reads TGTGCCAGCAGCACCCGGACAGGGAACCCGGAAGAGACCCAGTACTTC.

CDR3 protein: CASSLSGYTDTQYF. The CDR3 DNA reads as TGCGCCAGCAGCCTTAGCGGGTACACAGATACGCAGTATTTT. This sequence joins TRBV5-1 and TRBJ2-3, with 7 bases identical to TRBD2. V was clipped by 4 bases and J by 2 bases; unmatched bases: 4. The CDR3 consists of 14 residues. In germline, CDR1 is SGHRS, CDR2 YFSETQ.

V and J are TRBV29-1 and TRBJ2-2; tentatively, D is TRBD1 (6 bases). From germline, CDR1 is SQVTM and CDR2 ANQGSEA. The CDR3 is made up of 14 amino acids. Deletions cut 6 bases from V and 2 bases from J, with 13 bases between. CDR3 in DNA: TGCAGCGTCGGGACAAACCGAAACACCGGGGAGCTGTTTTTT. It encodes CSVGTNRNTGELFF.

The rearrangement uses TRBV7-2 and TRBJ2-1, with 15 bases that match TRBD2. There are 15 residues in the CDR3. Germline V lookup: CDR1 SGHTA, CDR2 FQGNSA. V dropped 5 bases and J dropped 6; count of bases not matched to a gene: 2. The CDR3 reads CASSRGLAGGNEQFF. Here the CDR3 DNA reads TGTGCCAGCAGCAGGGGACTAGCGGGGGGCAATGAGCAGTTCTTC. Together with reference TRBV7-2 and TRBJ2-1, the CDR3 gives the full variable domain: GAGVSQSPSNKVTEKGKDVELRCDPISGHTALYWYRQSLGQGLEFLIYFQGNSAPDKSGLPSDRFSAERTGGSVSTLTIQRTQQEDSAVYLCASSRGLAGGNEQFFGPGTRLTVL.

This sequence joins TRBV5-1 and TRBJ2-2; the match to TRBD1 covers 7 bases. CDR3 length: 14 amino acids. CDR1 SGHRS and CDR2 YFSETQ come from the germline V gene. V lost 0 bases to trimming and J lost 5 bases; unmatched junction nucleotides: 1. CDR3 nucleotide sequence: TGCGCCAGCAGCTTGGGACAGGGAACCGGGGAGCTGTTTTTT. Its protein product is CASSLGQGTGELFF. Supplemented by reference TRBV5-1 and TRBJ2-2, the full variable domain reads KAGVTQTPRYLIKTRGQQVTLSCSPISGHRSVSWYQQTPGQGLQFLFEYFSETQRNKGNFPGRFSGRQFSNSRSEMNVSTLELGDSALYLCASSLGQGTGELFFGEGSRLTVL.